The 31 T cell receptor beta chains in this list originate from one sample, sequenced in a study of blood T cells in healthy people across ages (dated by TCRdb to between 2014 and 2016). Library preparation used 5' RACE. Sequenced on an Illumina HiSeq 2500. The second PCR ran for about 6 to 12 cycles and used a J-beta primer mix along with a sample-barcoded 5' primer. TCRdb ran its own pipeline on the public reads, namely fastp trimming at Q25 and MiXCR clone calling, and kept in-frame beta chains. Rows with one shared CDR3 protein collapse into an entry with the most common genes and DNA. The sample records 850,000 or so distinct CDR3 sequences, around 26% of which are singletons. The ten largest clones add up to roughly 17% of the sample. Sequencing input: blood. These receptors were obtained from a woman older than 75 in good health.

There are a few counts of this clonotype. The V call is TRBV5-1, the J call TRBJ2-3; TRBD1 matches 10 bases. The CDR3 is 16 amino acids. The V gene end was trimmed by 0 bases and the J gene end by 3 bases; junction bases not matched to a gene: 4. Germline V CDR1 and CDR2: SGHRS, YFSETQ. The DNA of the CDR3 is TGCGCCAGCAGCTTGGGGATGGGACAGGGGACAGATACGCAGTATTTT. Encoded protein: CASSLGMGQGTDTQYF.

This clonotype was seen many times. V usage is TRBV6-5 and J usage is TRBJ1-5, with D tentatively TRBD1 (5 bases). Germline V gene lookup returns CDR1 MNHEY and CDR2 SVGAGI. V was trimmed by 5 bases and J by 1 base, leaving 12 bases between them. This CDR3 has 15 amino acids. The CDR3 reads CASSDDRDSNQPQHF. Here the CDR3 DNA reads TGTGCCAGCAGTGACGACAGAGACAGCAATCAGCCCCAGCATTTT.

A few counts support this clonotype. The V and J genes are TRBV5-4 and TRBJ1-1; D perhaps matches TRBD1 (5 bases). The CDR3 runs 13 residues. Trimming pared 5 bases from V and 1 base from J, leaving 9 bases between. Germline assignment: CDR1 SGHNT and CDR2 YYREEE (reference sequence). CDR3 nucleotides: TGTGCCAGCAGAGACGGGGCGAACACTGAAGCTTTCTTT. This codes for CASRDGANTEAFF.

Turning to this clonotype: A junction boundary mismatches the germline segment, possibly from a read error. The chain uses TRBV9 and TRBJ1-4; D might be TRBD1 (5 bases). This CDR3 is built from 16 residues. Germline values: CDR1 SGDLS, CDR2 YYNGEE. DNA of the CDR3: TGTGCCAGCAGCGGTTATCAGGGAACAACTGATGAAAAACTGTTTTTT. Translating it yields CASSGYQGTTDEKLFF. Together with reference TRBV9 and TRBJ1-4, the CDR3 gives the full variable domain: DSGVTQTPKHLITATGQRVTLRCSPRSGDLSVYWYQQSLDQGLQFLIQYYNGEERAKGNILERFSAQQFPDLHSELNLSSLELGDSALYFCASSGYQGTTDEKLFFGSGTQLSVL.

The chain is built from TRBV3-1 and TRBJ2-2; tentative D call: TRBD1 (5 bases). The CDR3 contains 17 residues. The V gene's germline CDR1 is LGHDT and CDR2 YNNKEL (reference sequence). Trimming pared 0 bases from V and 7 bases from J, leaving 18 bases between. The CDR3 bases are TGTGCCAGCAGCCAAGAGCAGGTCGCAGGGCGAAGCGGGGAGCTGTTTTTT. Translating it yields CASSQEQVAGRSGELFF.

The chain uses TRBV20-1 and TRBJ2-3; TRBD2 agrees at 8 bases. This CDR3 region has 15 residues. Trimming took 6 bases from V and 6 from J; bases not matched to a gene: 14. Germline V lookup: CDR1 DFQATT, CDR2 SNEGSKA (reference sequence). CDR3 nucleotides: TGCAGTGCCCCCTCCGCGAGCGGGAGATCGGATACGCAGTATTTT. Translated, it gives CSAPSASGRSDTQYF.

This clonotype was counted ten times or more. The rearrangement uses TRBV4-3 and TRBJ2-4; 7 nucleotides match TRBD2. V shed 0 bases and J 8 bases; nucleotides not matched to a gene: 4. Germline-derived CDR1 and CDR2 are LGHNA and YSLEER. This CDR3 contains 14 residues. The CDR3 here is CASSQDWLADIQYF. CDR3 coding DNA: TGCGCCAGCAGCCAAGACTGGCTAGCGGACATTCAGTACTTC.

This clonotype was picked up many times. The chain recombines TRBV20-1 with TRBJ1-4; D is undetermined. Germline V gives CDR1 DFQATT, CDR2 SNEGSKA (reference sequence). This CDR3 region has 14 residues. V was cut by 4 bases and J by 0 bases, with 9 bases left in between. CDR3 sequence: CSATPGATNEKLFF. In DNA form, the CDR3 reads TGCAGTGCTACCCCCGGGGCAACTAATGAAAAACTGTTTTTT.

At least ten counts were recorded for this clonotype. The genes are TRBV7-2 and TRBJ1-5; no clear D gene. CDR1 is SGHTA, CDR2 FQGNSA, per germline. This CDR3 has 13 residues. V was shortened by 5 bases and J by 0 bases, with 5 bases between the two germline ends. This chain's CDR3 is CASSPDSNQPQHF. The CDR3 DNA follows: TGTGCCAGCAGCCCAGATAGCAATCAGCCCCAGCATTTT.

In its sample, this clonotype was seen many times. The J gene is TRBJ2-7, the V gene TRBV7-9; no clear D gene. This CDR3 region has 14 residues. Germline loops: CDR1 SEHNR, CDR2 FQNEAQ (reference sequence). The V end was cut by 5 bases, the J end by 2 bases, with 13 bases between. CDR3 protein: CASSPSLSAYEQYF. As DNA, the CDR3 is TGTGCCAGCAGCCCGTCTTTGAGCGCCTACGAGCAGTACTTC.

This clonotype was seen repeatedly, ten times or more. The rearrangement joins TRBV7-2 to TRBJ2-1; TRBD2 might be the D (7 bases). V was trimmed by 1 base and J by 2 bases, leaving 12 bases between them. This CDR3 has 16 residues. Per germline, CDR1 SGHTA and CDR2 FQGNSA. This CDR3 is CASSLETGGTYNEQFF. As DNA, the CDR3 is TGTGCCAGCAGCTTAGAGACGGGGGGCACCTACAATGAGCAGTTCTTC.

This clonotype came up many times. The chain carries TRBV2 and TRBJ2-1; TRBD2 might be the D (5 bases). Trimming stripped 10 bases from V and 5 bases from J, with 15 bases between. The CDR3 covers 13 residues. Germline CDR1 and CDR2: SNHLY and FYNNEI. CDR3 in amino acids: CATFRERNNEQFF. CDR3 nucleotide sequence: TGTGCCACCTTTCGGGAACGGAACAATGAGCAGTTCTTC.

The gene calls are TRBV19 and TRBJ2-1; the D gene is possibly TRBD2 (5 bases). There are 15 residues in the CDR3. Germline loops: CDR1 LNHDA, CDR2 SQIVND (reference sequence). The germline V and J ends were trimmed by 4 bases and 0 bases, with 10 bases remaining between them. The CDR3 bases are TGTGCCAGTAGTAATTTGGGGAGCTCCTACAATGAGCAGTTCTTC. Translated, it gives CASSNLGSSYNEQFF.

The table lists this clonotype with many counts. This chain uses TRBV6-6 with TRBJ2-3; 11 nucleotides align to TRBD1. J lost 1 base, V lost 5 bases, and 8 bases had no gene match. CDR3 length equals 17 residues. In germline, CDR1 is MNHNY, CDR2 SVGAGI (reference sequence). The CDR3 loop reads CASSHRTGGGRTDTQYF. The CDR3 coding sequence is TGTGCCAGCAGTCACAGGACAGGGGGCGGTCGCACAGATACGCAGTATTTT.

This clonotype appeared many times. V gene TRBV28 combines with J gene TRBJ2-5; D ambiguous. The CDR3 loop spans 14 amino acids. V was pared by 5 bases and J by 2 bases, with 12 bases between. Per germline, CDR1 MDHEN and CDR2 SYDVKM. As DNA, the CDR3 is TGTGCCAGCAGTCTAGTAGCTCCGCAAGAGACCCAGTACTTC. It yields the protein CASSLVAPQETQYF.

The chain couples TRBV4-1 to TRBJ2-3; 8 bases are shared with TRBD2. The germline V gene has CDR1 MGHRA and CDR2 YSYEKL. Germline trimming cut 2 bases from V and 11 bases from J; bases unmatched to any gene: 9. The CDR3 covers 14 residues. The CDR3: CASSQQAVLAVQYF. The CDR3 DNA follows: TGCGCCAGCAGCCAACAAGCGGTACTAGCGGTGCAGTATTTT.

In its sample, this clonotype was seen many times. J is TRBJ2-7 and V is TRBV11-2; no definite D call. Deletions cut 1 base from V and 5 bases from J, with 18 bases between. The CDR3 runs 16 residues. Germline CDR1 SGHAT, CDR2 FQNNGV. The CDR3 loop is CASSLGTSRLKDEQYF. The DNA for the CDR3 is TGTGCCAGCAGCTTAGGAACCTCCCGGCTAAAGGACGAGCAGTACTTC.

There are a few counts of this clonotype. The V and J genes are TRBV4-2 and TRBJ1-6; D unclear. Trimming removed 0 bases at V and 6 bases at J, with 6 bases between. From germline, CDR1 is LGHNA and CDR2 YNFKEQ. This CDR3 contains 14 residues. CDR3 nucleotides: TGTGCCAGCAGCCAAGATTACAGTAATTCACCCCTCCACTTT. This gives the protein CASSQDYSNSPLHF.

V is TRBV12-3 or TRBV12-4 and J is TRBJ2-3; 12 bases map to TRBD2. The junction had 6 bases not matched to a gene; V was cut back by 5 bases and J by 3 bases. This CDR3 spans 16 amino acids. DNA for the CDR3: TGTGCCAGCAGTCGGACTAGCGGGGTGAGGACAGATACGCAGTATTTT. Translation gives CASSRTSGVRTDTQYF.

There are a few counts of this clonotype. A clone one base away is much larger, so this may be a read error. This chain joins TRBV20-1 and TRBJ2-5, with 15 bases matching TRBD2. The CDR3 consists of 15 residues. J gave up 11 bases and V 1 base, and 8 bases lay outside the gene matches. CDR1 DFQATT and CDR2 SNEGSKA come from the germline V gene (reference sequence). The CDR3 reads CSARGTSGGAYEQYF. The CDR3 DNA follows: TGCAGTGCTAGAGGGACTAGCGGGGGGGCCTATGAGCAGTACTTC.

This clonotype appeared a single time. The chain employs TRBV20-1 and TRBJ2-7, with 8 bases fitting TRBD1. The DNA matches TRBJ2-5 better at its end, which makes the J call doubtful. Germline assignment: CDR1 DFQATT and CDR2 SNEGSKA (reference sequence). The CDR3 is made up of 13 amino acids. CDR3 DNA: TGCAGTGCTACAGGACAGGGAGCGGAGACCCAGTACTTC. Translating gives CSATGQGAETQYF.

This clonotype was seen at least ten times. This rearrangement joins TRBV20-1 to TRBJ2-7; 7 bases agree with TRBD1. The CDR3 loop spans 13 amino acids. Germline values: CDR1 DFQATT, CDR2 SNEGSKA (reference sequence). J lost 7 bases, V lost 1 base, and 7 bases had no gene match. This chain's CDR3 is CSARGRQGREQYF. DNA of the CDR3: TGCAGTGCTAGAGGGAGACAGGGTCGAGAGCAGTACTTC.

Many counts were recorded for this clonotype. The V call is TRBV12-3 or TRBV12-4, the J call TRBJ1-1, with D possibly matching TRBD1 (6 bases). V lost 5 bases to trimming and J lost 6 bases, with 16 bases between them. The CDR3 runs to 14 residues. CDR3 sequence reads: CASSPRGPHSEAFF. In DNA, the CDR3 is TGTGCCAGCAGTCCCAGGGGCCCGCACTCTGAAGCTTTCTTT.

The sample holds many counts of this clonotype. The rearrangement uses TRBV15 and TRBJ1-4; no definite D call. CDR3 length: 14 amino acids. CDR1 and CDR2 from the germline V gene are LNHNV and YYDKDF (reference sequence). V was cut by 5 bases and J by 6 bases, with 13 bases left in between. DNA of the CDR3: TGTGCCACCAGCCTTACTCCCCCCTATGAAAAACTGTTTTTT. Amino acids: CATSLTPPYEKLFF.

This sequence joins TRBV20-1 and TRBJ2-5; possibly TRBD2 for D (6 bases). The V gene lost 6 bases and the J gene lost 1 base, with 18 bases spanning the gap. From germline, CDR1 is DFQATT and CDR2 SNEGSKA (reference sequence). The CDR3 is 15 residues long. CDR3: CSARRGASRQETQYF. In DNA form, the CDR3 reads TGCAGTGCCCGTCGCGGGGCAAGCCGCCAAGAGACCCAGTACTTC.

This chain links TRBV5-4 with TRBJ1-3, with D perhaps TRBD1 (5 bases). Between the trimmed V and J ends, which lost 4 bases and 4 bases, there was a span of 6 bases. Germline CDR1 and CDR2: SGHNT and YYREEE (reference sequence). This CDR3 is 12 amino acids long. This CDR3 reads CASSGDGNTIYF. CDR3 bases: TGTGCCAGCAGCGGGGACGGAAACACCATATATTTT. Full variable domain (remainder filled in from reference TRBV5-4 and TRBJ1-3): ETGVTQSPTHLIKTRGQQVTLRCSSQSGHNTVSWYQQALGQGPQFIFQYYREEENGRGNFPPRFSGLQFPNYSSELNVNALELDDSALYLCASSGDGNTIYFGEGSWLTVV.

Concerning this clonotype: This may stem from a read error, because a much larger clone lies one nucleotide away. The CDR3 nucleotides are TGTGCCAGCCGAGATAGCGGGGGGTACAATGAGCAGGTCTTC. Its protein is CASRDSGGYNEQVF. The chain combines TRBV6-1 with TRBJ2-1; TRBD2 matches 10 bases. CDR1 and CDR2 from the germline V gene are MNHNS and SASEGT. The CDR3 extends over 14 amino acids.

The CDR3 DNA reads TGTGCCAGCAGCCCGTTAGCGGGGGGCTTTGGCAGTGAGCAGTTCTTC. This gives the protein CASSPLAGGFGSEQFF. The chain links TRBV7-2 to TRBJ2-1; 10 nucleotides align to TRBD2. The CDR3 is 16 residues long. Germline CDR1 SGHTA, CDR2 FQGNSA. Trimming took 5 bases from V and 9 from J; bases not matched to a gene: 13.

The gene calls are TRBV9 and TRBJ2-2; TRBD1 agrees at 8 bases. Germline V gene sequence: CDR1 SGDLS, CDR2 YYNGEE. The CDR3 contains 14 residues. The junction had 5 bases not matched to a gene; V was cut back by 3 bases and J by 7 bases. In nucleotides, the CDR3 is TGTGCCAGCAGCGGAGGGACAGGCCACGGGGAGCTGTTTTTT. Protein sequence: CASSGGTGHGELFF. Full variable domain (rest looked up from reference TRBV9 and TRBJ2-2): DSGVTQTPKHLITATGQRVTLRCSPRSGDLSVYWYQQSLDQGLQFLIQYYNGEERAKGNILERFSAQQFPDLHSELNLSSLELGDSALYFCASSGGTGHGELFFGEGSRLTVL.

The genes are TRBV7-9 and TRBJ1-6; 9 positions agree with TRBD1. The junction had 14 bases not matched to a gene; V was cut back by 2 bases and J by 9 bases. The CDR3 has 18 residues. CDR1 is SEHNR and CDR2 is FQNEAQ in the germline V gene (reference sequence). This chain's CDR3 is CASSLRAPGQGLSSPLHF. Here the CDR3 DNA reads TGTGCCAGCAGCTTAAGGGCTCCGGGACAGGGTTTAAGTTCACCCCTCCACTTT.

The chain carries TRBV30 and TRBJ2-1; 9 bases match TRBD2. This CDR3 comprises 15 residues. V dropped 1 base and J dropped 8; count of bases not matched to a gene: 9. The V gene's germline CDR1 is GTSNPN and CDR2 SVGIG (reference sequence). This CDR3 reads CAWSESSGRIHEQFF. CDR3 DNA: TGTGCCTGGAGTGAGTCGAGCGGGAGGATCCATGAGCAGTTCTTC. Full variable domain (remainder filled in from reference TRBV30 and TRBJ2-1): SQTIHQWPATLVQPVGSPLSLECTVEGTSNPNLYWYRQAAGRGLQLLFYSVGIGQISSEVPQNLSASRPQDRQFILSSKKLLLSDSGFYLCAWSESSGRIHEQFFGPGTRLTVL.